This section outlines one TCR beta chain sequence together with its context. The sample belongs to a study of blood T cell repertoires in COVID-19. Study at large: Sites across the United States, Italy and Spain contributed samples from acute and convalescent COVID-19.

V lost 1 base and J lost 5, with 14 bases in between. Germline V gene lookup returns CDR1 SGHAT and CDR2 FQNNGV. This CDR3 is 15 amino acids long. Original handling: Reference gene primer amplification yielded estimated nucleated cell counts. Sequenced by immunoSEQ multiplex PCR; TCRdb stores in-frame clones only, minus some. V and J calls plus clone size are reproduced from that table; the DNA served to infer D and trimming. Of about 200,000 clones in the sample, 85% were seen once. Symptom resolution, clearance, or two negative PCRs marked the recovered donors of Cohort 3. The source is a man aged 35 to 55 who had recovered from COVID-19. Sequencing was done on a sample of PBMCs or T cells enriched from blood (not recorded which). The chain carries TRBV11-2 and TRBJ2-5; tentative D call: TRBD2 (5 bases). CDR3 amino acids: CASSLGTAEQETQYF. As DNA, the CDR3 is TGTGCCAGCAGCTTAGGTACAGCGGAGCAGGAGACCCAGTACTTC.